This entry is about one TCR beta chain. The sample originates from a study of blood T cell repertoires in COVID-19. Study as a whole: Acute-phase and convalescent COVID-19 samples originated in the United States, Italy and Spain.

This CDR3 comprises 16 residues. Germline trimming cut 5 bases from V and 6 bases from J; bases unmatched to any gene: 11. Germline CDR1 SNHLY, CDR2 FYNNEI. Clones were read by immunoSEQ multiplex PCR, and TCRdb kept only the in-frame ones, dropping some. The table includes tens of thousands of clones, about 71% detected once. This chain links TRBV2 with TRBJ1-5, with 9 bases identical to TRBD1. The specimen sequenced was peripheral blood. The source of this sequence is a woman in her fifties or sixties with acute or convalescent COVID-19. The CDR3 region is CASSSTGQGVSQPQHF. CDR3 sequence (DNA): TGTGCCAGCAGTTCCACGGGACAGGGTGTGAGTCAGCCCCAGCATTTT.